This T cell receptor beta chain was captured by sequencing in a study of cytomegalovirus exposure and HLA in healthy donors. Study-wide results and limits: Exclusion as indistinguishable affected some V segments, including TRBV6-2 and TRBV6-3.

The CDR3 sequence is 13 residues long. In germline, CDR1 is LGHNA, CDR2 YSLEER. The ends were cut back, 5 bases at V and 11 bases at J, with 15 bases in the middle. In the PCR, 60 Vbeta and 13 Jbeta primers were used. Only in-frame clones appear in the TCRdb table, and some are missing; sequencing was by immunoSEQ multiplex PCR. The sample holds roughly 150,000 clones, around 84% seen once. Points on this clone: The antigen is undetermined.

The sample taken for sequencing was PBMCs. The clonotype comes from a boy aged 2 to 9 in good health and CMV-seronegative. The chain carries TRBV4-3 and TRBJ1-4; perhaps TRBD1 as D (6 bases). The CDR3 loop is CASSDGEGGKLFF. In DNA, the CDR3 is TGCGCCAGCAGCGATGGCGAGGGGGGGAAACTGTTTTTT.